A selection of T cell receptor beta chains follows, all from one sample in a study of cytomegalovirus exposure and HLA in healthy donors. The protocol was immunoSEQ multiplex PCR, while the TCRdb copy is restricted to in-frame clones and leaves out a portion. This table holds fewer than 150,000 clones, 70% to 80% found once. Sequenced: PBMCs. Receptors were obtained from a middle-aged man in good health and CMV-seronegative. CDR3s include the opening cysteine and the closing phenylalanine or tryptophan. D genes are given only for firm matches. Clone size is given for some rows only: seen once, a few or many times, or a class if the clone is expanded.

j_call: TRBJ2-3; v_call: TRBV10-3; clone_size: few; d_call: TRBD1; cdr3_aa: CAISESQGQGKADTQYF; cdr3_nt: TGTGCCATCAGTGAGTCACAGGGACAGGGTAAGGCAGATACGCAGTATTTT
j_call: TRBJ1-2; v_call: TRBV21-1; clone_size: NA; d_call: NA; cdr3_aa: CASIVRAGYGYTF; cdr3_nt: TGTGCCAGCATTGTCCGGGCGGGCTATGGCTACACCTTC
j_call: TRBJ2-6; v_call: TRBV7-3; clone_size: NA; d_call: NA; cdr3_aa: CASSLNPRQPSVLTF; cdr3_nt: TGTGCCAGCAGCTTAAATCCGCGGCAGCCTAGCGTCCTGACTTTC
j_call: TRBJ2-1; v_call: TRBV18; clone_size: NA; d_call: TRBD2; cdr3_aa: CASSIAGGDYNEQFF; cdr3_nt: TGTGCCAGCTCAATAGCGGGAGGGGATTACAATGAGCAGTTCTTC
j_call: TRBJ2-7; v_call: TRBV6-5; clone_size: NA; d_call: TRBD2; cdr3_aa: CASSYQGLAGSEQYF; cdr3_nt: TGTGCCAGCAGTTACCAGGGACTAGCGGGCTCCGAGCAGTACTTC
j_call: TRBJ2-1; v_call: TRBV6-1; clone_size: NA; d_call: TRBD2; cdr3_aa: CASSRASGNYNEQFF; cdr3_nt: TGTGCCAGCAGTAGGGCTAGCGGGAACTACAATGAGCAGTTCTTC
j_call: TRBJ1-1; v_call: TRBV28; clone_size: NA; d_call: NA; cdr3_aa: CASSFGGGGGSTEAFF; cdr3_nt: TGTGCCAGCAGTTTTGGCGGGGGGGGAGGATCGACTGAAGCTTTCTTT
j_call: TRBJ2-5; v_call: TRBV7-6; clone_size: NA; d_call: NA; cdr3_aa: CASSLSRLSFQETQYF; cdr3_nt: TGTGCCAGCAGCTTATCCCGGTTAAGTTTCCAAGAGACCCAGTACTTC
j_call: TRBJ2-7; v_call: TRBV5-1; clone_size: NA; d_call: TRBD1; cdr3_aa: CASSRGQGGYEQYF; cdr3_nt: TGCGCCAGCAGCAGGGGACAGGGTGGCTACGAGCAGTACTTC
j_call: TRBJ2-6; v_call: TRBV14; clone_size: NA; d_call: NA; cdr3_aa: CASSQRLLGSGANVLTF; cdr3_nt: TGTGCCAGCAGCCAGCGACTGTTGGGCTCTGGGGCCAACGTCCTGACTTTC
j_call: TRBJ2-3; v_call: TRBV4-2; clone_size: NA; d_call: TRBD2; cdr3_aa: CASSQGRGGPTDTQYF; cdr3_nt: TGTGCCAGCAGCCAAGGCCGGGGGGGGCCCACAGATACGCAGTATTTT
j_call: TRBJ1-2; v_call: TRBV6-5; clone_size: few; d_call: NA; cdr3_aa: CASSSTGLYGYTF; cdr3_nt: TGTGCCAGCAGCTCGACGGGACTCTATGGCTACACCTTC
j_call: TRBJ1-6; v_call: TRBV2; clone_size: NA; d_call: NA; cdr3_aa: CASSLQFQGSPLHF; cdr3_nt: TGTGCCAGCAGTTTACAGTTCCAGGGTTCACCCCTCCACTTT
j_call: TRBJ2-7; v_call: TRBV10-1; clone_size: NA; d_call: TRBD2; cdr3_aa: CASSGSGRAFDEQYF; cdr3_nt: TGCGCCAGCAGTGGTAGCGGGAGGGCCTTCGACGAGCAGTACTTC
j_call: TRBJ2-6; v_call: TRBV7-9; clone_size: NA; d_call: NA; cdr3_aa: CASRNTGRGANVLTF; cdr3_nt: TGTGCCAGCAGGAATACAGGGAGAGGGGCCAACGTCCTGACTTTC
j_call: TRBJ2-5; v_call: TRBV10-3; clone_size: NA; d_call: NA; cdr3_aa: CAISEPLPGVRETQYF; cdr3_nt: TGTGCCATCAGTGAGCCCTTACCGGGGGTAAGGGAGACCCAGTACTTC
j_call: TRBJ2-5; v_call: TRBV7-2; clone_size: NA; d_call: NA; cdr3_aa: CASSSPGLPETQYF; cdr3_nt: TGTGCCAGCAGCTCCCCGGGACTTCCTGAGACCCAGTACTTC
j_call: TRBJ2-2; v_call: TRBV5-4; clone_size: NA; d_call: TRBD2; cdr3_aa: CASSSMTSGPNTGELFF; cdr3_nt: TGTGCCAGCAGCTCTATGACTAGCGGGCCTAACACCGGGGAGCTGTTTTTT